Below are 29 T cell receptor beta chains sequenced from a single sample in a study of shared clonotypes between healthy human individuals. TCRdb's table, derived via immunoSEQ multiplex PCR, lists solely in-frame clones and lacks some. The sample holds a few million clones, about 90% seen once. Material for sequencing was naive CD4+ T cells from PBMCs. As to subset: CD45RA+ positively selected. Receptors were obtained from a man aged 18-30 years in good health. Some clones in this sample may be carry-over from other donors' samples.

V and J are TRBV7-9 and TRBJ2-5; 8 nucleotides match TRBD1. V lost 3 bases to trimming and J lost 6 bases; unmatched junction nucleotides: 6. CDR3 length: 14 residues. Germline values: CDR1 SEHNR, CDR2 FQNEAQ (reference sequence). CDR3 in DNA: TGTGCCAGCAGCTTGTCTGGCAGGGGGCAGACCCAGTACTTC. Residues: CASSLSGRGQTQYF.

The V and J genes are TRBV14 and TRBJ1-5; 8 nucleotides line up with TRBD1. After removal of 0 bases from V and 0 bases from J, the junction contained 10 bases not matched to a gene. From germline, CDR1 is SGHDN and CDR2 FVKESK. This CDR3 has 19 residues. CDR3 nucleotide sequence: TGTGCCAGCAGCCAAGAGGAGACAGGGGCACCATATAGCAATCAGCCCCAGCATTTT. Translation gives CASSQEETGAPYSNQPQHF.

The chain links TRBV30 to TRBJ2-7, with 10 bases identical to TRBD2. With 8 bases clipped from V and 4 bases from J, the junction kept 8 bases outside the gene matches. This CDR3 has 13 amino acids. In germline, CDR1 is GTSNPN, CDR2 SVGIG (reference sequence). This CDR3 reads CAQRGGVRYEQYF. The CDR3 DNA is TGTGCCCAGCGGGGGGGAGTCAGGTACGAGCAGTACTTC.

The chain carries TRBV5-4 and TRBJ2-5; 10 bases are a match to TRBD2. Germline assignment: CDR1 SGHNT and CDR2 YYREEE (reference sequence). V shed 1 base and J 5 bases; nucleotides not matched to a gene: 11. The CDR3 covers 17 residues. For the CDR3, the DNA is TGTGCCAGCAGCTTGCCAAGCGGGAGGGGCCTGTCCGAGACCCAGTACTTC. Its translation: CASSLPSGRGLSETQYF. The whole variable domain, filled in from reference TRBV5-4 and TRBJ2-5, reads ETGVTQSPTHLIKTRGQQVTLRCSSQSGHNTVSWYQQALGQGPQFIFQYYREEENGRGNFPPRFSGLQFPNYSSELNVNALELDDSALYLCASSLPSGRGLSETQYFGPGTRLLVL.

V gene TRBV4-2 combines with J gene TRBJ2-3, with D unresolved. Germline V CDR1 and CDR2: LGHNA, YNFKEQ. The V end was cut by 8 bases, the J end by 2 bases, with 14 bases between. The CDR3 contains 14 residues. The CDR3 loop is CASASDRLTDTQYF. CDR3 DNA sequence: TGTGCCAGCGCGTCCGACCGGCTCACAGATACGCAGTATTTT.

A few counts support this clone. As DNA, the CDR3 is TGCAGCGTTGAAGACCTAACAGGGCCAGCTTTCTTT. It encodes CSVEDLTGPAFF. The chain has TRBV29-1 and TRBJ1-1; tentative D call: TRBD1 (6 bases). The germline V gene encodes CDR1 SQVTM and CDR2 ANQGSEA. V was trimmed by 0 bases and J by 10 bases, leaving 12 bases between them. The CDR3 length is 12 residues. The complete variable domain, with remaining parts taken from reference TRBV29-1 and TRBJ1-1, reads SAVISQKPSRDICQRGTSLTIQCQVDSQVTMMFWYRQQPGQSLTLIATANQGSEATYESGFVIDKFPISRPNLTFSTLTVSNMSPEDSSIYLCSVEDLTGPAFFGQGTRLTVV.

The chain links TRBV28 to TRBJ1-2; D may be TRBD1 (6 bases). V lost 6 bases, J lost 2 bases, and 13 bases lay in between. This CDR3 is built from 14 residues. The germline V gene has CDR1 MDHEN and CDR2 SYDVKM. This CDR3 is CASRGYDRNYGYTF. CDR3 in DNA: TGTGCCAGCAGAGGATACGACAGGAACTATGGCTACACCTTC.

The CDR3 reads CASSFYRGQSNEKLFF. CDR3 sequence (DNA): TGTGCCAGCAGTTTTTATCGCGGACAGAGCAATGAAAAACTGTTTTTT. This chain connects TRBV28 to TRBJ1-4; TRBD1 is a possible D gene (6 bases). The CDR3 is made up of 16 amino acids. Trimming left V 3 bases short and J 5 bases short, with 16 bases between. The germline gives CDR1 MDHEN, CDR2 SYDVKM. The full variable domain, its missing parts supplied by reference TRBV28 and TRBJ1-4, is DVKVTQSSRYLVKRTGEKVFLECVQDMDHENMFWYRQDPGLGLRLIYFSYDVKMKEKGDIPEGYSVSREKKERFSLILESASTNQTSMYLCASSFYRGQSNEKLFFGSGTQLSVL.

The chain couples TRBV14 to TRBJ2-1; the match to TRBD2 covers 13 bases. CDR3 size: 15 residues. The germline CDR1 and CDR2 sequences are SGHDN and FVKESK. The V and J ends lost 4 bases and 9 bases, in that order; junction bases with no gene match: 6. This chain's CDR3 is CASSRLAGGSSEQFF. DNA for the CDR3: TGTGCCAGCAGCCGACTAGCGGGAGGCTCTTCTGAGCAGTTCTTC.

This chain connects TRBV6-1 to TRBJ1-2; a possible D gene is TRBD1 (6 bases). This CDR3 has 11 residues. CDR1 is MNHNS and CDR2 is SASEGT in the germline V gene. V was cut by 3 bases and J by 8 bases, with 7 bases left in between. The CDR3 coding sequence is TGTGCCAGCAGTGATCAGGGGGGCTACACCTTC. Translation gives CASSDQGGYTF.

This clone was counted a single time. The rearrangement uses TRBV6-5 and TRBJ2-1, with 7 nucleotides matching TRBD2. The CDR3 runs 16 residues. Germline V gives CDR1 MNHEY, CDR2 SVGAGI. The V gene end was trimmed by 0 bases and the J gene end by 9 bases; junction bases not matched to a gene: 11. CDR3 nucleotides: TGTGCCAGCAGTTACTCTCACGGGGGAGGGTTGGGTGAGCAGTTCTTC. Translation: CASSYSHGGGLGEQFF.

This rearrangement joins TRBV7-9 to TRBJ1-1, with a possible D match to TRBD1 (5 bases). Germline V lookup: CDR1 SEHNR, CDR2 FQNEAQ (reference sequence). The CDR3 is 14 residues long. Trimming removed 4 bases from V and 5 bases from J, with 14 bases in between. CDR3 region: CASSSDSGRTEAFF. The DNA for the CDR3 is TGTGCCAGCAGCTCCGACAGCGGACGGACTGAAGCTTTCTTT.

This clone was found once. The V and J genes are TRBV20-1 and TRBJ2-1, with 7 bases that match TRBD1. The length of the CDR3 is 11 residues. Germline CDR1 is DFQATT and CDR2 is SNEGSKA (reference sequence). DNA of the CDR3: TGCAGCACCCGAGGGGGCGATGAGCAGTTCTTC. This translates into CSTRGGDEQFF.

V is TRBV5-4 and J is TRBJ2-1; D perhaps matches TRBD1 (6 bases). Germline CDR1 reads SGHNT; CDR2 reads YYREEE (reference sequence). This CDR3 is built from 14 residues. The ends were cut back, 4 bases at V and 10 bases at J, with 18 bases in the middle. The CDR3, as DNA: TGTGCCAGCAGCCAACAGGGCCCCGGGGCGGAGCAGTTCTTC. This gives the protein CASSQQGPGAEQFF. Complete variable domain (other parts from reference TRBV5-4 and TRBJ2-1): ETGVTQSPTHLIKTRGQQVTLRCSSQSGHNTVSWYQQALGQGPQFIFQYYREEENGRGNFPPRFSGLQFPNYSSELNVNALELDDSALYLCASSQQGPGAEQFFGPGTRLTVL.

The V and J genes are TRBV28 and TRBJ2-4; D perhaps matches TRBD2 (6 bases). Germline lookup yields CDR1 MDHEN and CDR2 SYDVKM. V shed 9 bases and J shed 1 base, with 34 bases lying between them. There are 21 residues in the CDR3. The CDR3 reads CAREGPRRRDSPSFAKNIQYF. The CDR3 DNA is TGTGCCAGAGAAGGACCCAGGAGACGGGACTCCCCCTCCTTTGCCAAAAACATTCAGTACTTC.

V and J are TRBV7-3 and TRBJ2-2; D unresolved. Per germline, CDR1 SGHTA and CDR2 FQGTGA. CDR3 length: 13 residues. V lost 6 bases, J lost 3 bases, and 8 bases lay in between. The CDR3 region has the DNA TGTGCCAGCAGTCGCAGCGACACCGGGGAGCTGTTTTTT. Protein product: CASSRSDTGELFF.

As concerns this clone: An end of the junction does not agree with germline; a read error may underlie this. This sequence joins TRBV5-1 and TRBJ1-1; D is uncertain. This CDR3 contains 14 residues. CDR1 is SGHRS and CDR2 is YFSETQ in the germline V gene. CDR3 DNA sequence: TGCGCCAGCAGCCCCCAGGTAGTGAACACTGAAGTTTTCTTT. It encodes CASSPQVVNTEVFF.

The V gene is TRBV30, the J gene TRBJ2-1, with D perhaps matching TRBD2 (7 bases). Trimming removed 5 bases from V and 0 bases from J, with 17 bases in between. This CDR3 spans 16 amino acids. Germline CDR1 reads GTSNPN; CDR2 reads SVGIG (reference sequence). CDR3 sequence: CAWRKGGGTSYNEQFF. The CDR3 DNA reads as TGTGCCTGGCGCAAAGGGGGAGGGACCTCCTACAATGAGCAGTTCTTC.

The chain joins TRBV19 to TRBJ1-1, with 8 bases matching TRBD1. Germline V gives CDR1 LNHDA, CDR2 SQIVND (reference sequence). J lost 3 bases, V lost 5 bases, and 5 bases had no gene match. CDR3 size: 14 residues. The CDR3 region has the DNA TGTGCCAGTAGTCCCAGACAGGGGTACACTGAAGCTTTCTTT. Translating gives CASSPRQGYTEAFF.

In the case of this clone: The same CDR3 is also encoded by other DNA sequences in this sample. The rearrangement joins TRBV28 to TRBJ2-7; possibly TRBD1 or TRBD2 for D (7 bases each). The germline CDR1 and CDR2 sequences are MDHEN and SYDVKM. V gave up 8 bases and J gave up 3 bases, with 11 bases separating them. This CDR3 has 12 amino acids. CDR3: CASGRGRYEQYF. The CDR3 coding sequence is TGTGCCAGCGGGAGGGGGCGCTACGAGCAGTACTTC.

The chain carries TRBV5-4 and TRBJ2-5, with TRBD2 matching 7 bases. The V gene end was trimmed by 2 bases and the J gene end by 5 bases; junction bases not matched to a gene: 9. This CDR3 contains 15 residues. Germline CDR1 and CDR2: SGHNT and YYREEE (reference sequence). The CDR3 spells CASSFKGGRGETQYF. In DNA, the CDR3 is TGTGCCAGCAGCTTTAAGGGAGGGCGAGGGGAGACCCAGTACTTC.

The chain links TRBV27 to TRBJ2-7; the match to TRBD2 covers 14 bases. The germline CDR1 and CDR2 sequences are MNHEY and SMNVEV (reference sequence). Losses at the gene ends were 6 bases for V and 2 bases for J; bases not matched to a gene: 0. CDR3 length: 14 residues. CDR3 bases: TGTGCCAGCAGGGGACTAGCGGGAGCCTACGAGCAGTACTTC. Its protein is CASRGLAGAYEQYF.

This chain joins TRBV5-1 and TRBJ2-7; D may be TRBD2 (6 bases). The CDR3 contains 15 residues. The V end was cut by 4 bases, the J end by 5 bases, with 19 bases between. CDR1 is SGHRS, CDR2 YFSETQ, per germline. CDR3 nucleotides: TGCGCCAGCAGCCGCCCCCGGGGGACGTCGGACGAGCAGTACTTC. Amino acids: CASSRPRGTSDEQYF.

In DNA, the CDR3 is TGTGCCAGTAGTCAACAGGGGCCTCCTAGCACAGATACGCAGTATTTT. It encodes CASSQQGPPSTDTQYF. The chain joins TRBV19 to TRBJ2-3, with 7 bases aligning to TRBD1. Germline V lookup: CDR1 LNHDA, CDR2 SQIVND (reference sequence). This CDR3 spans 16 amino acids. J was trimmed by 0 bases and V by 5 bases; bases with no gene match: 8.

This clone appeared once. In DNA form, the CDR3 reads TGCGCCAGCAGTGTTGGGGGGCTAGGGGGGCCCCAGCATTTT. Protein product: CASSVGGLGGPQHF. The chain links TRBV10-2 to TRBJ1-5; perhaps TRBD1 as D (6 bases). Germline loops: CDR1 WSHSY, CDR2 SAAADI. The length of the CDR3 is 14 residues. Trimming took 4 bases from V and 9 from J, leaving 16 bases between them.

V is TRBV11-1 and J is TRBJ2-7, with TRBD2 identical over 9 bases. Germline-derived CDR1 and CDR2 are SGHAT and FQDESV (reference sequence). After removal of 0 bases from V and 1 base from J, the junction contained 7 bases not matched to a gene. This CDR3 contains 17 residues. CDR3 loop: CASSLALAGGRSYEQYF. As DNA, the CDR3 is TGTGCCAGCAGCTTAGCGTTGGCGGGAGGGCGATCCTACGAGCAGTACTTC.

CDR3 region: CASSPNRPANYGYTF. DNA for the CDR3: TGTGCCAGCAGCCCGAACAGGCCAGCTAACTATGGCTACACCTTC. The chain uses TRBV5-4 and TRBJ1-2; tentative D call: TRBD1 (5 bases). Deletions cut 4 bases from V and 0 bases from J, with 13 bases between. The CDR3 covers 15 residues. Germline V gene sequence: CDR1 SGHNT, CDR2 YYREEE (reference sequence).

The V and J genes are TRBV11-1 and TRBJ2-6; 8 bases are shared with TRBD1. The CDR3 sequence is 16 residues long. Trimming at V came to 5 bases and at J to 6 bases, leaving 9 bases not matched to a gene. Germline V lookup: CDR1 SGHAT, CDR2 FQDESV (reference sequence). In nucleotides, the CDR3 is TGTGCCAGCAGCCTATTGGACAGGGATGAGGCCAACGTCCTGACTTTC. This codes for CASSLLDRDEANVLTF.

The chain links TRBV9 to TRBJ2-5; 9 nucleotides agree with TRBD1. Germline assignment: CDR1 SGDLS and CDR2 YYNGEE. Trimming took 3 bases from V and 5 from J; bases not matched to a gene: 8. CDR3 size: 15 residues. CDR3 in DNA: TGTGCCAGCAGCGCACCCGGGACAGGGACGGAGACCCAGTACTTC. This gives the protein CASSAPGTGTETQYF.